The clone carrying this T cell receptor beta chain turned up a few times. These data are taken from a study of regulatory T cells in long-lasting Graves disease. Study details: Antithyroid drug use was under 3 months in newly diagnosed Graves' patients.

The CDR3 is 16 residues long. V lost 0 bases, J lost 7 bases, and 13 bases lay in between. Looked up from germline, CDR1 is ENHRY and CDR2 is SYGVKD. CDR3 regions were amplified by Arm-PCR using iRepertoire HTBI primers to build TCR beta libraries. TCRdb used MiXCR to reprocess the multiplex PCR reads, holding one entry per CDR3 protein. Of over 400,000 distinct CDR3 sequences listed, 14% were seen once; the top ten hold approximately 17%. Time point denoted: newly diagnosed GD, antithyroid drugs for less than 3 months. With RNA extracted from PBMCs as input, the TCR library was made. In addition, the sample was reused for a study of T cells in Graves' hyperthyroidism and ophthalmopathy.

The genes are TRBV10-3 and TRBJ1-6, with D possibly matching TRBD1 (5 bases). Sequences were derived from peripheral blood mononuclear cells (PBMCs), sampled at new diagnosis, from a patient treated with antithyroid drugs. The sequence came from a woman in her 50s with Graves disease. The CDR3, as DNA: TGTGCCATCAGTGAGTCGGGGACCGCTCCGAATTCACCCCTCCACTTT. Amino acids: CAISESGTAPNSPLHF.